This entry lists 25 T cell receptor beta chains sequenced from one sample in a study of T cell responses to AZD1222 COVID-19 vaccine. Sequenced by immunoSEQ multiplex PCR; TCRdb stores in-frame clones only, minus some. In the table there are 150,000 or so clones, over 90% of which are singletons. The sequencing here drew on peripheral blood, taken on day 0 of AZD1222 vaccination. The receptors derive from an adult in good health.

The CDR3 coding sequence is TGTGCCAGCAGTTCGACAAACTCCTATAATTCACCCCTCCACTTT. This sequence encodes CASSSTNSYNSPLHF. V gene TRBV6-2 or TRBV6-3 combines with J gene TRBJ1-6; D unclear. The CDR3 runs to 15 residues. Per germline, CDR1 MNHEY and CDR2 SVGEGT. The ends were cut back, 4 bases at V and 0 bases at J, with 7 bases in the middle.

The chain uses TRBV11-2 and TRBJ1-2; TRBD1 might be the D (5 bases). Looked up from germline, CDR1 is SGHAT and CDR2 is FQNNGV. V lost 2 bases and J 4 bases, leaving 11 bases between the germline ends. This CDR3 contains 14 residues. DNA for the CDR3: TGTGCCAGCAGCTTAACCGACGGGGGCTATGGCTACACCTTC. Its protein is CASSLTDGGYGYTF.

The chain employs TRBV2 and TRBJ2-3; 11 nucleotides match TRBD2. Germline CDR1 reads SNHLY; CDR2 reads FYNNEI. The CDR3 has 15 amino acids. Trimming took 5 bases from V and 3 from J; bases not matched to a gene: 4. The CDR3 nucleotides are TGTGCCAGCAGTCCTAGGACTAGCGGGACAGATACGCAGTATTTT. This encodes CASSPRTSGTDTQYF. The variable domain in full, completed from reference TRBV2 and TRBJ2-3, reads EPEVTQTPSHQVTQMGQEVILRCVPISNHLYFYWYRQILGQKVEFLVSFYNNEISEKSEIFDDQFSVERPDGSNFTLKIRSTKLEDSAMYFCASSPRTSGTDTQYFGPGTRLTVL.

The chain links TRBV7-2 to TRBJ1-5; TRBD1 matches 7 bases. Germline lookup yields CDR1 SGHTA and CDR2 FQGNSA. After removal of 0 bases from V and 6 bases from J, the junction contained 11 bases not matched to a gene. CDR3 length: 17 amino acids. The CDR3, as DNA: TGTGCCAGCAGCTTAGCAACCAGGGGGAACGGGGGTCAGCCCCAGCATTTT. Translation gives CASSLATRGNGGQPQHF.

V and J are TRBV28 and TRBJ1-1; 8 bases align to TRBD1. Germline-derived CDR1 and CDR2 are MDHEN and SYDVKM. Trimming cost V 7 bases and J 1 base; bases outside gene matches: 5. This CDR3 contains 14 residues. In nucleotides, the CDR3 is TGTGCCAGCACCAGGACAGGGACGAACACTGAAGCTTTCTTT. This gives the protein CASTRTGTNTEAFF.

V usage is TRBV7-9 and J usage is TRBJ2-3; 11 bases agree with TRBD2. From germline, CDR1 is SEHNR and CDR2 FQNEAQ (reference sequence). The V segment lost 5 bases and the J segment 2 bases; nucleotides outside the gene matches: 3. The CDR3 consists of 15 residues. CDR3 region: CASSLLAGDTDTQYF. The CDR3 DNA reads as TGTGCCAGCAGCCTACTAGCGGGGGACACAGATACGCAGTATTTT.

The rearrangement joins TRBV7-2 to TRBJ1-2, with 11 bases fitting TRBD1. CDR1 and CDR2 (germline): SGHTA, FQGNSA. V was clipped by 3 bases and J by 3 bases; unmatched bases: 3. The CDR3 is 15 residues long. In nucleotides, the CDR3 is TGTGCCAGCAGCTTCGGACAGGGGGCGTACTATGGCTACACCTTC. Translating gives CASSFGQGAYYGYTF.

In DNA form, the CDR3 reads TGCGCCAGCAGGAGGACAGGGTGGCGGACTGAAGCTTTCTTT. It codes for CASRRTGWRTEAFF. V and J are TRBV10-1 and TRBJ1-1; 8 bases fit TRBD1. CDR1 is WNHNN, CDR2 SYGVQD, per germline (reference sequence). V gave up 6 bases and J gave up 5 bases; unmatched junction bases: 8. The CDR3 totals 14 residues.

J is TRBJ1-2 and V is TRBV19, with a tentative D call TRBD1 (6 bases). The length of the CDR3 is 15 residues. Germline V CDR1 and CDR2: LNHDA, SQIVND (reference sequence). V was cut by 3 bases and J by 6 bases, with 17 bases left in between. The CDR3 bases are TGTGCCAGTAGTATTGGGGGCGGCAGGGCTGATGGCTACACCTTC. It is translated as CASSIGGGRADGYTF.

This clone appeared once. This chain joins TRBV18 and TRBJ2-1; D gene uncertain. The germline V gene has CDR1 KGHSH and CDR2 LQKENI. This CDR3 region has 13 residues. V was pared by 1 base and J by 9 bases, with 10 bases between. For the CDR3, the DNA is TGTGCCAGCTCACCACGGTCGCGTGGTGAGCAGTTCTTC. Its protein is CASSPRSRGEQFF.

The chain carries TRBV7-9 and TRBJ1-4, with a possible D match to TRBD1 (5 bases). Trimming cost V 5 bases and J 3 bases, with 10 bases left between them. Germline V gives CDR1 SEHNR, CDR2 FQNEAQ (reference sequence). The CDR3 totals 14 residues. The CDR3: CASSRDGPNEKLFF. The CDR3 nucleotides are TGTGCCAGCAGCCGGGACGGTCCTAATGAAAAACTGTTTTTT.

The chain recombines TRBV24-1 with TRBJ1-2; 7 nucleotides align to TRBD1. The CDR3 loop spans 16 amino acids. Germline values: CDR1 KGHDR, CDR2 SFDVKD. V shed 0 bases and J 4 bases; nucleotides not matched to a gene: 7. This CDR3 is CATSDLKADRSYGYTF. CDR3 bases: TGTGCCACCAGTGATTTGAAAGCGGACAGGAGCTATGGCTACACCTTC.

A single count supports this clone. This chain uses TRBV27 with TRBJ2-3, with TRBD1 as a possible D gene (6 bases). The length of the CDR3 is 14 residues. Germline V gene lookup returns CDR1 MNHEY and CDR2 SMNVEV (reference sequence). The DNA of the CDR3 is TGTGCGACAGGATCTGAGTGGAGTACAGATACGCAGTATTTT. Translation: CATGSEWSTDTQYF.

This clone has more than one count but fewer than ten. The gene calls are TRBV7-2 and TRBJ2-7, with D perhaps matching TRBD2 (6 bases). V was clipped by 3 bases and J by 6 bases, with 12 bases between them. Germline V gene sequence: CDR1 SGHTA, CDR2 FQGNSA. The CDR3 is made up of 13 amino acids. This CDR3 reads CASSLVAASEQYF. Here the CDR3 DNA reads TGTGCCAGCAGCTTGGTAGCGGCCAGCGAGCAGTACTTC.

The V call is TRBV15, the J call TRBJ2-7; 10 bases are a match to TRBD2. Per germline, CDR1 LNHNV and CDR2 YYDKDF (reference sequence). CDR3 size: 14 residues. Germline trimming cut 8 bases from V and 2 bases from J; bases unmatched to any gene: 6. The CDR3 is CATSPSGRAYEQYF. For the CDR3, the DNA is TGTGCCACCTCCCCAAGCGGGAGGGCCTACGAGCAGTACTTC.

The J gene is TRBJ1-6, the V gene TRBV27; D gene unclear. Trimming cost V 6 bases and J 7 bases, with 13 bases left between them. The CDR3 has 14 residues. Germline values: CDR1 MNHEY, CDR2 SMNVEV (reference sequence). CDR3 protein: CASSWGLGNSPLHF. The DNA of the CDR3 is TGTGCCAGCAGCTGGGGATTAGGGAATTCACCCCTCCACTTT.

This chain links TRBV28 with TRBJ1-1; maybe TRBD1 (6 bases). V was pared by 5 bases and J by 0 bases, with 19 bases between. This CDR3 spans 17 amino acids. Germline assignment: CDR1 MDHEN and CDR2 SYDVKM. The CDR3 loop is CASSPGGWGDLNTEAFF. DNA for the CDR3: TGTGCCAGCAGTCCTGGGGGCTGGGGGGACTTGAACACTGAAGCTTTCTTT.

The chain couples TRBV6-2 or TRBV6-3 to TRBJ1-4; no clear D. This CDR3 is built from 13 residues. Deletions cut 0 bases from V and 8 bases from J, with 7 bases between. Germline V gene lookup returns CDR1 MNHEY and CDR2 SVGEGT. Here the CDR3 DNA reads TGTGCCAGCAGTTACTCGAAATCGGAAAAACTGTTTTTT. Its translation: CASSYSKSEKLFF.

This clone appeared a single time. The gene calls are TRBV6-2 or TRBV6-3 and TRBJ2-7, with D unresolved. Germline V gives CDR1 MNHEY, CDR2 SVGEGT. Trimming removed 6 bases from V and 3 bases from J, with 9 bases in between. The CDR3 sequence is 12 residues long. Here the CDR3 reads CASSRVIYEQYF. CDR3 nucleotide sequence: TGTGCCAGCAGCCGAGTGATCTACGAGCAGTACTTC.

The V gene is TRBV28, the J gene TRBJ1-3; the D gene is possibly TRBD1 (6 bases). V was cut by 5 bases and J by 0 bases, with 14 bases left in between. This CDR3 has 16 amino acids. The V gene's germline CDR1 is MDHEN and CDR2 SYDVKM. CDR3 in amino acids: CASSGGDKSSGNTIYF. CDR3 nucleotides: TGTGCCAGCAGTGGGGGGGACAAGAGCTCTGGAAACACCATATATTTT.

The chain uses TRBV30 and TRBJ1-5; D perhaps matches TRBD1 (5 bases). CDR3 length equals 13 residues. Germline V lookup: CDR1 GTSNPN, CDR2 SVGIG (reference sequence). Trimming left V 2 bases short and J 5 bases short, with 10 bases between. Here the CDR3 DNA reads TGTGCCTGGAGTAGGGGACCCGATCAGCCCCAGCATTTT. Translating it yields CAWSRGPDQPQHF.

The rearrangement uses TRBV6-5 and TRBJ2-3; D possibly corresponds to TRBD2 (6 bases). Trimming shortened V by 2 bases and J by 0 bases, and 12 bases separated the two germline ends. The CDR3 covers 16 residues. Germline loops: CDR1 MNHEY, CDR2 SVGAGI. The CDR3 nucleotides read TGTGCCAGCAGTTACAATCCGGGACTTAGCACAGATACGCAGTATTTT. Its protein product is CASSYNPGLSTDTQYF.

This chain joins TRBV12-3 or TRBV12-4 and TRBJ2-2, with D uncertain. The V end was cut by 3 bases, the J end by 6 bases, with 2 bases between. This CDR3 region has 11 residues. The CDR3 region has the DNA TGTGCCAGCAGTTTTTCCGGGGAGCTGTTTTTT. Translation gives CASSFSGELFF.

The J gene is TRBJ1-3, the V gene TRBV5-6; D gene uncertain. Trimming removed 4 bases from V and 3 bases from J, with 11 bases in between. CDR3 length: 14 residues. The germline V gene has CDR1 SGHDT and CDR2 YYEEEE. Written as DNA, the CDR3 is TGTGCCAGCAGCCCTCACTTAGATGGAAACACCATATATTTT. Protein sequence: CASSPHLDGNTIYF.

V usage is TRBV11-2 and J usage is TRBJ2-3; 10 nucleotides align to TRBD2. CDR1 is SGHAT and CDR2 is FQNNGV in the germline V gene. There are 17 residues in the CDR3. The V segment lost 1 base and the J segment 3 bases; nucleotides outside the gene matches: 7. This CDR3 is CASSLGASGSGTDTQYF. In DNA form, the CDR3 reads TGTGCCAGCAGCTTAGGGGCTAGCGGGAGCGGAACAGATACGCAGTATTTT.